What follows is one T cell receptor (beta chain) and its context. Antigen unknown. The ends were cut back, 5 bases at V and 1 base at J, with 9 bases in the middle. The CDR3 is made up of 14 amino acids. CDR1 and CDR2 (germline): LNHNV, YYDKDF (reference sequence). The source of the sample is a study of shared clonotypes between healthy human individuals. Points from the study as a whole: Naive CD4 clonotypes overlapped across a handful of donors at about 5.2%.

Repertoires were generated with immunoSEQ multiplex PCR, while TCRdb's copy carries only in-frame clones and drops some. The repertoire consists of more than 2,000,000 clones, with just over 90% occurring once and the leading ten covering about 0.37%. The genes are TRBV15 and TRBJ2-1; TRBD1 is a possible D gene (6 bases). This clonotype originated in a man between 18 and 29 years old in good health. Some clones in this sample may be carry-over from other donors' samples. The source material was naive CD4+ T cells from PBMCs. Subset defined: CD45RA+ positively selected. The CDR3 reads CATSQQGSYNEQFF. CDR3 nucleotide sequence: TGTGCCACCAGCCAACAGGGTTCCTACAATGAGCAGTTCTTC.